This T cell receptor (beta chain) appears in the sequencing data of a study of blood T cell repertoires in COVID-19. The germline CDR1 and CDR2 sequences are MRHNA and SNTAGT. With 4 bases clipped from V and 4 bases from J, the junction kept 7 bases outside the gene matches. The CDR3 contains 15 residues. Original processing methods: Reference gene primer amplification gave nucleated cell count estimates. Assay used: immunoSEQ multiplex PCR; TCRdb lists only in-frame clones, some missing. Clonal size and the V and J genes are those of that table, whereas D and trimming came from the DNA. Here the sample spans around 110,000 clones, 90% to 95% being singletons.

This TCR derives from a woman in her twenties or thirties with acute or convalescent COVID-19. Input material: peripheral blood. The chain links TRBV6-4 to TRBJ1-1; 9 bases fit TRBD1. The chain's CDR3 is CASSADRGDSTEAFF. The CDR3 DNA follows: TGTGCCAGCAGTGCTGACAGGGGGGATAGCACTGAAGCTTTCTTT.